A single T cell receptor (beta chain) is shown here with its context. The data derive from a study of blood T cell repertoires in COVID-19. As for the study in general: Nucleic acid was either cDNA or gDNA, and it came from T cells, B-cell-depleted T cells, or PBMCs.

Original methodology: Using reference gene primer amplification, nucleated cell counts were estimated. Measured with immunoSEQ multiplex PCR; TCRdb has only the in-frame clones, and not every one. V and J calls and clone size are as listed in that table; D and trimming were resolved from the DNA. The sample shows about 210,000 clones, 80% of them seen only once. The V end was cut by 3 bases, the J end by 2 bases, with 6 bases between. From germline, CDR1 is LNHDA and CDR2 SQIVND (reference sequence). CDR3 length: 13 residues. The chain employs TRBV19 and TRBJ2-3; unclear D gene. Sequencing used PBMCs or T cells enriched from blood (not recorded which). The TCR sequence derives from a young man with acute COVID-19. CDR3 amino acids: CASSIEHTDTQYF. For the CDR3, the DNA is TGTGCCAGTAGTATTGAGCACACAGATACGCAGTATTTT.